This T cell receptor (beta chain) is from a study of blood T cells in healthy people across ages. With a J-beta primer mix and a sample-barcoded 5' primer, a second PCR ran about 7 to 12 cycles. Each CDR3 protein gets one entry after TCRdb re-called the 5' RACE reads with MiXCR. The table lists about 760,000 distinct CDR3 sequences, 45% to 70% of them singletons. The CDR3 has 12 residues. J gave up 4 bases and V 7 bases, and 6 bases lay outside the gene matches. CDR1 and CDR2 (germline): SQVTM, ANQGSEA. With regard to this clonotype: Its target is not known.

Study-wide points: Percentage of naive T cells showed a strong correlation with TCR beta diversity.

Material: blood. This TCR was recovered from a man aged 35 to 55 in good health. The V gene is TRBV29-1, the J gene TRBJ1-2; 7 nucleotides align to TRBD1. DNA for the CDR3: TGCAGCGACCTGGGACAGAGCTATGGCTACACCTTC. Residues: CSDLGQSYGYTF.